The present entry profiles one T cell receptor (beta chain) with its context. The sample originates from a study of cytomegalovirus exposure and HLA in healthy donors. Study context: Researchers found that more than 70% of over 350 genotyped donors fell within the Caucasian-associated ancestry cluster.

The primer mix had 60 Vbeta and 13 Jbeta primers. The protocol was immunoSEQ multiplex PCR, while the TCRdb copy is restricted to in-frame clones and leaves out a portion. The sample has about 250,000 clones; 80% are singletons. The CDR3 runs to 16 residues. V lost 4 bases, J lost 5 bases, and 10 bases stayed unmatched. Germline-derived CDR1 and CDR2 are SGHTS and YDEGEE. V usage is TRBV5-8 and J usage is TRBJ2-5; the match to TRBD2 covers 11 bases. The sequence derives from a girl aged 2-10 years in good health and CMV-seronegative. Sequenced: PBMCs. The CDR3 region has the DNA TGTGCCAGCAGCCCCAGGACTAGCGGGTCTCGGGAGACCCAGTACTTC. This codes for CASSPRTSGSRETQYF.